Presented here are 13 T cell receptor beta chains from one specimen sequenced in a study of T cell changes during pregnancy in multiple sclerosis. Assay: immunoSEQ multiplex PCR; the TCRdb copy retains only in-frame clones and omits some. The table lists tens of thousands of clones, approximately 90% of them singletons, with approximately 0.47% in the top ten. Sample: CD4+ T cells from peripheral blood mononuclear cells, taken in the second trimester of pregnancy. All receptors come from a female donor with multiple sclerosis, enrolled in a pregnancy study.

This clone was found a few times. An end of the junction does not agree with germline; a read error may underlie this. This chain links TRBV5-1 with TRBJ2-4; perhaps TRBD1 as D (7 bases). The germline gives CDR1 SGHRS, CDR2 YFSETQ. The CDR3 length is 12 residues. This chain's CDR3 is CASSYDREAPLF. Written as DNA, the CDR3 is TGCGCCAGCAGCTATGACAGGGAGGCTCCTCTCTTC.

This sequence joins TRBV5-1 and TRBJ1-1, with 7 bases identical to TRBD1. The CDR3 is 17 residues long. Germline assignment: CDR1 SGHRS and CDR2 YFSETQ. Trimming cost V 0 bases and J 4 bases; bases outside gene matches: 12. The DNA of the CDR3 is TGCGCCAGCAGCTTGGGGACAGGAGGTGGAACGAGCACTGAAGCTTTCTTT. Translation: CASSLGTGGGTSTEAFF. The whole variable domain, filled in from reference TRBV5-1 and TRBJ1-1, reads KAGVTQTPRYLIKTRGQQVTLSCSPISGHRSVSWYQQTPGQGLQFLFEYFSETQRNKGNFPGRFSGRQFSNSRSEMNVSTLELGDSALYLCASSLGTGGGTSTEAFFGQGTRLTVV.

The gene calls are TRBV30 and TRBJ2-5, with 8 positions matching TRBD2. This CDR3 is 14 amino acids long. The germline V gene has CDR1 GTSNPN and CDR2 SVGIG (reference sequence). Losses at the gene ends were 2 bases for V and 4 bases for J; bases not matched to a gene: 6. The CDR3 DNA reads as TGTGCCTGGAGTTTGGACGGGGGGGCAGAGACCCAGTACTTC. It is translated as CAWSLDGGAETQYF.

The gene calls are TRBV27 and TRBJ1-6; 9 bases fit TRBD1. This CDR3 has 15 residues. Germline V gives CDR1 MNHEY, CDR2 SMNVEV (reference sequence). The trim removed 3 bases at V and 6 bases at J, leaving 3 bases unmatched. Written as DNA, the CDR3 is TGTGCCAGCAGTTTGCGGACAGGGGCTAATTCACCCCTCCACTTT. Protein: CASSLRTGANSPLHF.

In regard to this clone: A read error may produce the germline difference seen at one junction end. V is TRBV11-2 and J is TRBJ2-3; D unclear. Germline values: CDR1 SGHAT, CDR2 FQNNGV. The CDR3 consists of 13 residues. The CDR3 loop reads CASSLVLTDTQYF. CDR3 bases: TGTGCCAGCAGTTTAGTTCTCACAGATACGCAGTATTTT.

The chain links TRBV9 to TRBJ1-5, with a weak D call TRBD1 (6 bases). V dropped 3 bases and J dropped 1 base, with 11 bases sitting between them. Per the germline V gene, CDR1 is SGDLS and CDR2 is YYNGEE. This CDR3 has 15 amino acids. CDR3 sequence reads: CASSARGQSNQPQHF. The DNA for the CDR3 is TGTGCCAGCAGCGCCCGAGGACAGAGCAATCAGCCCCAGCATTTT. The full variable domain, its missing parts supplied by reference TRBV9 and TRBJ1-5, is DSGVTQTPKHLITATGQRVTLRCSPRSGDLSVYWYQQSLDQGLQFLIQYYNGEERAKGNILERFSAQQFPDLHSELNLSSLELGDSALYFCASSARGQSNQPQHFGDGTRLSIL.

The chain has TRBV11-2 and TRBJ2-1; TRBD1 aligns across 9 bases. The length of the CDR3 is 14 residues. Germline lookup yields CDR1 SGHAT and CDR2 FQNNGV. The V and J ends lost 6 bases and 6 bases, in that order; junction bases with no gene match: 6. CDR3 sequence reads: CASRGTGWVNEQFF. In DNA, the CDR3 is TGTGCCAGCAGGGGGACAGGGTGGGTCAATGAGCAGTTCTTC.

The CDR3 nucleotides are TGTGCCAGCAGGGGACTAGGGGACACCGGGGAGCTGTTTTTT. This translates into CASRGLGDTGELFF. The chain links TRBV2 to TRBJ2-2, with 8 nucleotides matching TRBD2. This CDR3 is 14 amino acids long. Per the germline V gene, CDR1 is SNHLY and CDR2 is FYNNEI. Unmatched junction bases numbered 3, after V lost 6 bases and J lost 3 bases. The full variable domain, rest sourced from reference TRBV2 and TRBJ2-2, is EPEVTQTPSHQVTQMGQEVILRCVPISNHLYFYWYRQILGQKVEFLVSFYNNEISEKSEIFDDQFSVERPDGSNFTLKIRSTKLEDSAMYFCASRGLGDTGELFFGEGSRLTVL.

The CDR3: CASRSGLAGDLETQYF. CDR3 sequence (DNA): TGTGCCAGCAGATCCGGACTAGCGGGAGATTTGGAGACCCAGTACTTC. The chain has TRBV28 and TRBJ2-5; 13 nucleotides agree with TRBD2. CDR1 is MDHEN and CDR2 is SYDVKM in the germline V gene. The V segment lost 6 bases and the J segment 5 bases; nucleotides outside the gene matches: 9. CDR3 length: 16 residues.

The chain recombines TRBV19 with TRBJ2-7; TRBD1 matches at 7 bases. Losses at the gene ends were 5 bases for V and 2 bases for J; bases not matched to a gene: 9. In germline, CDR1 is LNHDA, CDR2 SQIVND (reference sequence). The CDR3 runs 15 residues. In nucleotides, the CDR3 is TGTGCCAGTAGTCCCCGACAGGGCCCTGCCTACGAGCAGTACTTC. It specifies CASSPRQGPAYEQYF.

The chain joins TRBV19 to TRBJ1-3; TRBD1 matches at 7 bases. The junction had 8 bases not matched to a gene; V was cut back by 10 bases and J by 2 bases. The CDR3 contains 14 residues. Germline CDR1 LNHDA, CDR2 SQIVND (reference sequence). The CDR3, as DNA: TGTGCCACTAAATCGACAGGGCCTGGAAACACCATATATTTT. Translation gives CATKSTGPGNTIYF.

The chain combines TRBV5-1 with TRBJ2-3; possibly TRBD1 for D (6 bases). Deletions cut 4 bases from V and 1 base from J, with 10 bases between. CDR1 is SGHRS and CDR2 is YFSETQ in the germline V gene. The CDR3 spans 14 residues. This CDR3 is CASSQGQRTDTQYF. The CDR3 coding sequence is TGCGCCAGCAGCCAAGGACAGCGCACAGATACGCAGTATTTT. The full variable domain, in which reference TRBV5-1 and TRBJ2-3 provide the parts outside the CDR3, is KAGVTQTPRYLIKTRGQQVTLSCSPISGHRSVSWYQQTPGQGLQFLFEYFSETQRNKGNFPGRFSGRQFSNSRSEMNVSTLELGDSALYLCASSQGQRTDTQYFGPGTRLTVL.

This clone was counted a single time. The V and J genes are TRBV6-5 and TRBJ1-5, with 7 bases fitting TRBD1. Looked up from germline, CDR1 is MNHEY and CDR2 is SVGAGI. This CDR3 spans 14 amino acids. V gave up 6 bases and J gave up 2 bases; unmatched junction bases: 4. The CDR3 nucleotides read TGTGCCAGCAGCCTCGGACAGGGCAATCAGCCCCAGCATTTT. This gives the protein CASSLGQGNQPQHF.